This paragraph reports one TCR beta chain. The antigen is unknown. This CDR3 is 15 amino acids long. V lost 0 bases and J lost 5; bases outside the gene matches: 6. Germline lookup yields CDR1 SGHTA and CDR2 FQGNSA. The data stem from a study of cytomegalovirus exposure and HLA in healthy donors. The overall study: Among the 300 to 500 genotyped donors, approximately 81% were placed in the Caucasian-associated ancestry cluster.

Donors sampled were nominally healthy, though unrecorded immune exposures were likely. Primers included in the PCR were 60 Vbeta and 13 Jbeta primers. TCRdb's copy holds only in-frame clones and misses some; the assay was immunoSEQ multiplex PCR. The record lists about 140,000 clones, of which the ten most abundant hold about 2%. Study results and limitations: According to a later analysis, most TCR beta chains associated with CMV appeared HLA-restricted. V segments that were indistinguishable, TRBV6-2 and TRBV6-3 among them, were omitted from analysis.

The chain joins TRBV7-2 to TRBJ1-1, with TRBD1 identical over 7 bases. The sample comprised PBMCs. The sequence derives from a woman in her late teens or twenties in good health and CMV-seronegative. In nucleotides, the CDR3 is TGTGCCAGCAGCTTAGCGCCGGCAGGGGGGACTGAAGCTTTCTTT. This gives the protein CASSLAPAGGTEAFF.